The 2 T cell receptor beta chains in this list originate from one sample, sequenced in a study of CD8 T cell repertoires and HIV-1 epitope variants. The repertoire was sequenced with immunoSEQ multiplex PCR; TCRdb's copy has only in-frame clones and lacks some. Here the sample spans about 95,000 clones, roughly four fifths being singletons. The material sequenced was uncultured baseline CD8+ T cells from peripheral blood mononuclear cells (PBMCs). The receptors shown here come from a male donor with HIV.

The chain uses TRBV6-5 and TRBJ1-5; 7 positions match TRBD1. Losses at the gene ends were 0 bases for V and 5 bases for J; bases not matched to a gene: 4. The CDR3 loop spans 15 amino acids. The V gene's germline CDR1 is MNHEY and CDR2 SVGAGI. In nucleotides, the CDR3 is TGTGCCAGCAGTTACTCGAGGGGGCGGGATCAGCCCCAGCATTTT. It codes for CASSYSRGRDQPQHF.

The count of this clone is one. The chain carries TRBV9 and TRBJ2-3, with D perhaps matching TRBD2 (5 bases). Germline V CDR1 and CDR2: SGDLS, YYNGEE. Trimming took 4 bases from V and 2 from J, leaving 11 bases between them. CDR3 length: 14 residues. This CDR3 reads CASSRGLHTDTQYF. The CDR3 DNA reads TGTGCCAGCAGCCGCGGACTTCACACAGATACGCAGTATTTT.